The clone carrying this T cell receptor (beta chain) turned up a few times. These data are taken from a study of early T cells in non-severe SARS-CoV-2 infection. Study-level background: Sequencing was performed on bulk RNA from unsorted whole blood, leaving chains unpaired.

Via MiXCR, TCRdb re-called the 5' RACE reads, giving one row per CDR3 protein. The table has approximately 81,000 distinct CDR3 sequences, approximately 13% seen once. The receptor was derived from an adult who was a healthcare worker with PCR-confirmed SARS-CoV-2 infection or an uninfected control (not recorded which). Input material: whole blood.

CDR3 amino acids: CASSEQGWSNQPQHF. CDR3 DNA: TGTGCCAGCTCGGAACAGGGATGGAGCAATCAGCCCCAGCATTTT. The V call is TRBV18, the J call TRBJ1-5; tentatively, D is TRBD1 (6 bases). There are 15 residues in the CDR3. Trimming removed 6 bases at V and 1 base at J, with 13 bases between. In germline, CDR1 is KGHSH, CDR2 LQKENI.